The 21 T cell receptor beta chains presented below share a single source sample, sequenced in a study of identical twins. TCRdb re-analysed the 5' RACE reads in MiXCR, keeping a single row per CDR3 protein. Of some 210,000 distinct CDR3 sequences in the sample, roughly 15% are singletons; the top ten hold 40%. In addition, the sample was reused for a study of T cells expressing NK-cell markers.

The sample taken for sequencing was CD8+ T cells sorted from blood. These receptors were taken from a woman aged 18-35 years in good health.

This clonotype was counted only a few times. The rearrangement uses TRBV15 and TRBJ2-7; TRBD1 agrees at 12 bases. V gave up 3 bases and J gave up 3 bases; unmatched junction bases: 3. Germline CDR1 LNHNV, CDR2 YYDKDF (reference sequence). CDR3 length: 15 residues. CDR3 DNA sequence: TGTGCCACCAGCAGGGGACAGGGGGCGAGCTACGAGCAGTACTTC. This codes for CATSRGQGASYEQYF.

The chain carries TRBV5-6 and TRBJ2-3; 8 positions agree with TRBD1. Germline CDR1 reads SGHDT; CDR2 reads YYEEEE. The V and J ends lost 5 bases and 1 base, in that order; junction bases with no gene match: 9. This CDR3 contains 16 residues. The CDR3 nucleotides read TGTGCCAGCAGTTCCTCCGGGACAGGCCGCACAGATACGCAGTATTTT. As protein: CASSSSGTGRTDTQYF.

This clonotype showed up just a few times. The chain employs TRBV15 and TRBJ1-4; D unclear. The CDR3 contains 15 residues. V lost 3 bases and J 3 bases, leaving 11 bases between the germline ends. Per germline, CDR1 LNHNV and CDR2 YYDKDF (reference sequence). CDR3 residues: CATSRLRIANEKLFF. DNA for the CDR3: TGTGCCACCAGCAGGTTAAGGATAGCTAATGAAAAACTGTTTTTT.

In its sample, this clonotype was seen a few times. The DNA for the CDR3 is TGTGCCAGCAGCTTCGGCGCAGGGGCGAACACCGGGGAGCTGTTTTTT. Residues: CASSFGAGANTGELFF. The chain is built from TRBV7-9 and TRBJ2-2, with a tentative D call TRBD1 (6 bases). Trimming took 3 bases from V and 0 from J, leaving 11 bases between them. Germline assignment: CDR1 SEHNR and CDR2 FQNEAQ (reference sequence). This CDR3 is built from 16 residues.

This clonotype was seen only a few times. V gene TRBV7-9 combines with J gene TRBJ2-1; D gene ambiguous. The CDR3 is 12 residues long. V was clipped by 10 bases and J by 4 bases, with 11 bases between them. Germline CDR1 reads SEHNR; CDR2 reads FQNEAQ (reference sequence). As DNA, the CDR3 is TGTGCCACCTTACGGCATTACAATGAGCAGTTCTTC. Translating it yields CATLRHYNEQFF.

V gene TRBV10-3 combines with J gene TRBJ2-1, with 8 bases that match TRBD2. The CDR3 totals 16 residues. V shed 3 bases, J shed 0 bases, and the junction held 4 bases outside the gene matches. Germline V gene data show CDR1 as ENHRY and CDR2 as SYGVKD. The chain's CDR3 is CAISDPGGASYNEQFF. The CDR3 nucleotides read TGTGCCATCAGTGACCCCGGGGGGGCCTCCTACAATGAGCAGTTCTTC.

The chain links TRBV9 to TRBJ1-2; perhaps TRBD1 as D (6 bases). The CDR3 loop spans 13 amino acids. Germline CDR1 and CDR2: SGDLS and YYNGEE. V gave up 6 bases and J gave up 6 bases, with 15 bases separating them. Here the CDR3 DNA reads TGTGCCAGCACCACACGCGCAGGGGATGGCTACACCTTC. It is translated as CASTTRAGDGYTF.

The J gene is TRBJ2-7, the V gene TRBV5-5; the D is unclear. V shed 5 bases and J shed 3 bases, with 12 bases lying between them. The CDR3 spans 13 residues. Germline lookup yields CDR1 SGHKS and CDR2 YYEKEE (reference sequence). CDR3: CASSSELFYEQYF. The CDR3 DNA reads as TGTGCCAGCAGTTCCGAACTTTTCTACGAGCAGTACTTC.

The chain has TRBV21-1 and TRBJ1-1; the table calls TRBD1, which could not be checked here. TRBV21-1 is designated a pseudogene. This CDR3 is 15 amino acids long. CDR3 sequence reads: CASSHRQGAINEAFF. CDR3 coding DNA: TGTGCCAGCAGCCACCGACAGGGGGCTATCAATGAAGCTTTCTTT.

The V call is TRBV19, the J call TRBJ2-1, with TRBD2 matching over 7 bases. Germline CDR1 and CDR2: LNHDA and SQIVND (reference sequence). Losses at the gene ends were 1 base for V and 4 bases for J; bases not matched to a gene: 7. This CDR3 is built from 16 residues. This CDR3 reads CASSIARLAAYNEQFF. For the CDR3, the DNA is TGTGCCAGTAGTATAGCGCGTCTAGCGGCTTACAATGAGCAGTTCTTC.

The table lists this clonotype with a few counts. The rearrangement joins TRBV12-3 or TRBV12-4 to TRBJ2-6, with a weak D call TRBD2 (5 bases). This CDR3 comprises 14 residues. V lost 8 bases, J lost 3 bases, and 11 bases lay in between. The CDR3 DNA is TGTGCCAGCGTTCACGGGAATGGGGCCAACGTCCTGACTTTC. Protein sequence: CASVHGNGANVLTF.

The chain is built from TRBV12-3 or TRBV12-4 and TRBJ2-7; D is unclear. V was cut by 6 bases and J by 5 bases, with 11 bases left in between. CDR3 length equals 12 residues. CDR3 protein: CASSTSPNEQYF. The CDR3 region has the DNA TGTGCCAGCAGCACGTCCCCAAACGAGCAGTACTTC.

In this sample, this clonotype turned up a few times. V and J are TRBV7-9 and TRBJ1-2; 8 nucleotides match TRBD1. This CDR3 has 16 amino acids. Germline-derived CDR1 and CDR2 are SEHNR and FQNEAQ (reference sequence). Losses at the gene ends were 5 bases for V and 7 bases for J; bases not matched to a gene: 15. CDR3 sequence: CASSPRDHRGWRGYTF. The DNA of the CDR3 is TGTGCCAGCAGCCCGAGGGACCACAGGGGGTGGCGTGGCTACACCTTC.

The genes are TRBV11-2 and TRBJ2-1, with TRBD1 as a possible D gene (6 bases). The V end was cut by 0 bases, the J end by 3 bases, with 15 bases between. Per the germline V gene, CDR1 is SGHAT and CDR2 is FQNNGV. The CDR3 length is 17 residues. CDR3 sequence (DNA): TGTGCCAGCAGCTTAGATCCTCAGGGGAGAGGCTACAATGAGCAGTTCTTC. Its translation: CASSLDPQGRGYNEQFF.

A few counts support this clonotype. V usage is TRBV3-1 and J usage is TRBJ1-1; D is uncertain. Trimming took 4 bases from V and 4 from J, leaving 13 bases between them. The CDR3 contains 14 residues. CDR1 is LGHDT, CDR2 YNNKEL, per germline (reference sequence). The CDR3 bases are TGTGCCAGCAGCCGTAATTTTTTGACCACTGAAGCTTTCTTT. This sequence encodes CASSRNFLTTEAFF.

The V gene is TRBV10-1, the J gene TRBJ2-1; D might be TRBD2 (8 bases). This CDR3 is 17 amino acids long. The V end was cut by 3 bases, the J end by 3 bases, with 18 bases between. The germline V gene has CDR1 WNHNN and CDR2 SYGVQD (reference sequence). The CDR3 DNA follows: TGCGCCAGCAGTGACCCGAGGGGGCTAGCGGGCTACAATGAGCAGTTCTTC. Protein: CASSDPRGLAGYNEQFF.

This clonotype has at least ten counts. The chain combines TRBV13 with TRBJ2-3, with no clear D. In germline, CDR1 is PRHDT, CDR2 FYEKMQ (reference sequence). V dropped 5 bases and J dropped 2 bases, with 2 bases sitting between them. The CDR3 contains 11 residues. The CDR3 bases are TGTGCCAGCAGCGACACAGATACGCAGTATTTT. The encoded protein is CASSDTDTQYF.

This rearrangement joins TRBV5-1 to TRBJ2-2; 7 bases agree with TRBD2. Germline V gene sequence: CDR1 SGHRS, CDR2 YFSETQ. CDR3 length: 15 residues. V was pared by 4 bases and J by 4 bases, with 7 bases of the junction left unmatched. The CDR3 DNA reads as TGCGCCAGCAGCCAGGGAGGGATTACCACCGGGGAGCTGTTTTTT. Encoded protein: CASSQGGITTGELFF.

V gene TRBV4-3 combines with J gene TRBJ2-7; 11 nucleotides match TRBD2. Trimming removed 0 bases from V and 3 bases from J; junction bases left unmatched: 1. Germline CDR1 reads LGHNA; CDR2 reads YSLEER. The CDR3 has 15 amino acids. The CDR3 region is CASSQEGTSGYEQYF. For the CDR3, the DNA is TGCGCCAGCAGCCAAGAGGGGACTAGCGGCTACGAGCAGTACTTC.

This chain links TRBV5-1 with TRBJ2-4; possible D gene TRBD1, 7 bases. This CDR3 has 17 amino acids. The germline CDR1 and CDR2 sequences are SGHRS and YFSETQ. The germline V and J ends were trimmed by 4 bases and 0 bases, with 17 bases remaining between them. As DNA, the CDR3 is TGCGCCAGCAGCCCGGGGGACAGTGGCCTAGCCAAAAACATTCAGTACTTC. Protein sequence: CASSPGDSGLAKNIQYF.

V and J are TRBV27 and TRBJ1-2; maybe TRBD1 (5 bases). Germline loops: CDR1 MNHEY, CDR2 SMNVEV (reference sequence). Between the trimmed V and J ends, which lost 7 bases and 4 bases, there was a span of 13 bases. CDR3 size: 13 residues. The CDR3 reads CASMDNPSYGYTF. CDR3 bases: TGTGCCAGCATGGACAACCCCTCCTATGGCTACACCTTC.